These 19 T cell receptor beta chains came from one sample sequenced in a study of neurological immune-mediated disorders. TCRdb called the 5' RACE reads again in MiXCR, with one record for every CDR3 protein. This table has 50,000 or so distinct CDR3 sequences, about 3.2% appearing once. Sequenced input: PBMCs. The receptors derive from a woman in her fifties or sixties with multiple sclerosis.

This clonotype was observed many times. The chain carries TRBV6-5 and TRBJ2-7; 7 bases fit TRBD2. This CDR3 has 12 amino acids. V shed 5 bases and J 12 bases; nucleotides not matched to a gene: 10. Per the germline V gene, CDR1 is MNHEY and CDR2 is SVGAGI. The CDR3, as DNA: TGTGCCAGCAGTACACCGGGAGGCTGGGCGTACTTC. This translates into CASSTPGGWAYF.

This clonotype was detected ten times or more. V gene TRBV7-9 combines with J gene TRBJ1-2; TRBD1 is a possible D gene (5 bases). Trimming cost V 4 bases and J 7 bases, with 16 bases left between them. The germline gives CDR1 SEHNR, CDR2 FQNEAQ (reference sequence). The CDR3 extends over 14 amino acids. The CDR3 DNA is TGTGCCAGCAGCTCCGGAGGGGTAGTCGCTGGCTACACCTTC. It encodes CASSSGGVVAGYTF.

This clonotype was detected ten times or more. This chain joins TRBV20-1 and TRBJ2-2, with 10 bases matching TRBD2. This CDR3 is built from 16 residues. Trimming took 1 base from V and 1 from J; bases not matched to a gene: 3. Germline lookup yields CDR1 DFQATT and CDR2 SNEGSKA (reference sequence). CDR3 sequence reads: CSARGLAGENTGELFF. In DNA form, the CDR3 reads TGCAGTGCTAGAGGGCTAGCGGGGGAGAACACCGGGGAGCTGTTTTTT.

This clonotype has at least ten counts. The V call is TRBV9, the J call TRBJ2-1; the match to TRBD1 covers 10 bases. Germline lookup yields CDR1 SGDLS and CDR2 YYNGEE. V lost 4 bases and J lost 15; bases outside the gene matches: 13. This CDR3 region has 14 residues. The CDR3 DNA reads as TGTGCCAGCAGCCCTCCGACAGGGGGCACGGTAGCGTTCTTC. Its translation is CASSPPTGGTVAFF.

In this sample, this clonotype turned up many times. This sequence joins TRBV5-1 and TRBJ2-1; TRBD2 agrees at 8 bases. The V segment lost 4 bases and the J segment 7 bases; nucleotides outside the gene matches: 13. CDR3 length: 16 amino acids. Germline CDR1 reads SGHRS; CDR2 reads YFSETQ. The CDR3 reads CASSPRSSGRINEQFF. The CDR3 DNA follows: TGCGCCAGCAGCCCCCGGAGCAGCGGGAGAATTAATGAGCAGTTCTTC.

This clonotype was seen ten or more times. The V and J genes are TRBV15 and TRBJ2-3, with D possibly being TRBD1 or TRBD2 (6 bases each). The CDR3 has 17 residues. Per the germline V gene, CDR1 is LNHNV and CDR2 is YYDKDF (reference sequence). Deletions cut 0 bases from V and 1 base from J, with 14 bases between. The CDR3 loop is CATSRDGEGEGTDTQYF. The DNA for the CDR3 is TGTGCCACCAGCAGAGATGGAGAGGGGGAGGGCACAGATACGCAGTATTTT. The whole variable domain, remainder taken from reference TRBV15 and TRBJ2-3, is DAMVIQNPRYQVTQFGKPVTLSCSQTLNHNVMYWYQQKSSQAPKLLFHYYDKDFNNEADTPDNFQSRRPNTSFCFLDIRSPGLGDTAMYLCATSRDGEGEGTDTQYFGPGTRLTVL.

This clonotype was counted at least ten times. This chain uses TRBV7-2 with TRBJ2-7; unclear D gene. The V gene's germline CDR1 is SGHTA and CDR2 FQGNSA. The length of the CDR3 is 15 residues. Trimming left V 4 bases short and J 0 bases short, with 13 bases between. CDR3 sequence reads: CASSYTLGPSYEQYF. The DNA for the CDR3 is TGTGCCAGCAGCTACACCCTAGGGCCCTCCTACGAGCAGTACTTC.

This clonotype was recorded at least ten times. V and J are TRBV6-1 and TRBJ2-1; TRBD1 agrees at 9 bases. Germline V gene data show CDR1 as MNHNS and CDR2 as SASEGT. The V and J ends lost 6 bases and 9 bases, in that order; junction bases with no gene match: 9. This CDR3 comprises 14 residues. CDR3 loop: CASRLLQGALEQFF. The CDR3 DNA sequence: TGTGCCAGCAGACTACTACAGGGGGCGCTTGAGCAGTTCTTC.

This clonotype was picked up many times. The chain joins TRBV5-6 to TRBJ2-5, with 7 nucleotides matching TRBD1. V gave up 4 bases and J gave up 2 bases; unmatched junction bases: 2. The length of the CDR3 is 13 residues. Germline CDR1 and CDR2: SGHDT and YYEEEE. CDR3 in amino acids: CASSKGQQETQYF. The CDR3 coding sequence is TGTGCCAGCAGCAAGGGACAGCAAGAGACCCAGTACTTC.

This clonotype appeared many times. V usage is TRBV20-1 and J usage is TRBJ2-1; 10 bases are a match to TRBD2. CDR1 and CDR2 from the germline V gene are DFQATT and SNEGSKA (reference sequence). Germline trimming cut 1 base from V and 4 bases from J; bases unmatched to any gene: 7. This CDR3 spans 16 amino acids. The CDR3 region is CSARVPLAGVYNEQFF. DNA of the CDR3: TGCAGTGCTAGAGTCCCCCTAGCGGGGGTATACAATGAGCAGTTCTTC.

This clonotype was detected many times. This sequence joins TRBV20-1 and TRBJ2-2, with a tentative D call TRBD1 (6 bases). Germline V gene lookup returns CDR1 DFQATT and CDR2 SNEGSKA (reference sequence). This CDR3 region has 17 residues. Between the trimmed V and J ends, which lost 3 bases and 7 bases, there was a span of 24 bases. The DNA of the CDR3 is TGCAGTGCTAGGGGCCTCACAGGGAATGCCCATGGCGGGGAGCTGTTTTTT. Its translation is CSARGLTGNAHGGELFF.

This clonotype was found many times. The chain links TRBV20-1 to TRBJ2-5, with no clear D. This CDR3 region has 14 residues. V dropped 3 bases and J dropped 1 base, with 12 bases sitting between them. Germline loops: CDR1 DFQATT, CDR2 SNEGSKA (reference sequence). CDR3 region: CSARPYWVQETQYF. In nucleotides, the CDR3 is TGCAGTGCTAGGCCCTACTGGGTCCAAGAGACCCAGTACTTC.

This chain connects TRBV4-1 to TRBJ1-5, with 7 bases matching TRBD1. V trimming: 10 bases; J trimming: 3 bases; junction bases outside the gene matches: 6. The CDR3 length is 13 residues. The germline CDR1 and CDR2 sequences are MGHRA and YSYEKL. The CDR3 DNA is TGCGCCACCGGCAGGGGGAACAATCAGCCCCAGCATTTT. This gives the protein CATGRGNNQPQHF.

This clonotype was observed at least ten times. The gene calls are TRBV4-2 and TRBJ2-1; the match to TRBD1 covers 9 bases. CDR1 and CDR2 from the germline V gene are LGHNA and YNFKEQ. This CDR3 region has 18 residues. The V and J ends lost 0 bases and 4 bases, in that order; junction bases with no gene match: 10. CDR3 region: CASSQDPPGDRAYNEQFF. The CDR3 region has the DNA TGTGCCAGCAGCCAAGATCCGCCCGGGGACAGGGCTTACAATGAGCAGTTCTTC.

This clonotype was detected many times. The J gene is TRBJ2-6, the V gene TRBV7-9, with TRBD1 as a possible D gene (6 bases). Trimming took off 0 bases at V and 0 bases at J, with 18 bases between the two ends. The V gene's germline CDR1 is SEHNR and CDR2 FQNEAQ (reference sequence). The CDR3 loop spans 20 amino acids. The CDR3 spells CASSLALRDTRYSGANVLTF. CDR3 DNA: TGTGCCAGCAGCTTAGCGCTTCGGGACACCCGTTACTCTGGGGCCAACGTCCTGACTTTC.

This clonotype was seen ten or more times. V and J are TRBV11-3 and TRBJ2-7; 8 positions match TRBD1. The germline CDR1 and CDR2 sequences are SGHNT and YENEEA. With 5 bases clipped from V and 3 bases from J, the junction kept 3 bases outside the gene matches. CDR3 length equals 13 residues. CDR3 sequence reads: CASSPGQGYEQYF. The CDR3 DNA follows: TGTGCCAGCAGCCCCGGACAGGGCTACGAGCAGTACTTC.

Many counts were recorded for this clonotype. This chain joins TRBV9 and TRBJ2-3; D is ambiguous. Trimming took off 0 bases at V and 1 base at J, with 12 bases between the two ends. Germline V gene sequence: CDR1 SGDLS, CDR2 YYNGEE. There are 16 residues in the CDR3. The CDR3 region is CASSVAGRARTDTQYF. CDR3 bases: TGTGCCAGCAGCGTAGCAGGTAGGGCCCGCACAGATACGCAGTATTTT.

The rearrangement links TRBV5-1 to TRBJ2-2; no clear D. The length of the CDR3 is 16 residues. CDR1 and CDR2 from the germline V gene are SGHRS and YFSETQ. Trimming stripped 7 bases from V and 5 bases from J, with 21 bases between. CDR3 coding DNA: TGCGCCAGCGGCAACCTGAAACCCGACGGAACCGGGGAGCTGTTTTTT. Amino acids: CASGNLKPDGTGELFF. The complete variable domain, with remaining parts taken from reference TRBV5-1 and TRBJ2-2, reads KAGVTQTPRYLIKTRGQQVTLSCSPISGHRSVSWYQQTPGQGLQFLFEYFSETQRNKGNFPGRFSGRQFSNSRSEMNVSTLELGDSALYLCASGNLKPDGTGELFFGEGSRLTVL.

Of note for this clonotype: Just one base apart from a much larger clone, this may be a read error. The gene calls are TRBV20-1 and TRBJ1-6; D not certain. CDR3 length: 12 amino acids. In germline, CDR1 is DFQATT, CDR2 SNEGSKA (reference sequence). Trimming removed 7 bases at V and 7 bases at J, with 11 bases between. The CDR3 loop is CSDKGPNSPLHF. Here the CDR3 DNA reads TGCAGTGATAAAGGCCCCAATTCACCCCTCCACTTT.